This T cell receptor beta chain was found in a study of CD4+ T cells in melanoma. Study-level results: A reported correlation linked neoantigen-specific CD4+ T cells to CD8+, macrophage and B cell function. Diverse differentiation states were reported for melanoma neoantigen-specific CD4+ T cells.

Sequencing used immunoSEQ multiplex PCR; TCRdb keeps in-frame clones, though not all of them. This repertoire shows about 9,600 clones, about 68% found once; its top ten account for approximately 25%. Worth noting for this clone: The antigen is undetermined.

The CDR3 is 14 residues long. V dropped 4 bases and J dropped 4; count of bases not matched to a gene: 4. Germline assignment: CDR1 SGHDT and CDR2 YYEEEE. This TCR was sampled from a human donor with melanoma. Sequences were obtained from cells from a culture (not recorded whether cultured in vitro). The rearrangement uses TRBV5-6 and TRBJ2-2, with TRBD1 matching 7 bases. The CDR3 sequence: CASSLNRGTGELFF. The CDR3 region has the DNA TGTGCCAGCAGCCTAAACAGGGGCACCGGGGAGCTGTTTTTT. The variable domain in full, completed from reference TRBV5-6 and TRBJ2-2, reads DAGVTQSPTHLIKTRGQQVTLRCSPKSGHDTVSWYQQALGQGPQFIFQYYEEEERQRGNFPDRFSGHQFPNYSSELNVNALLLGDSALYLCASSLNRGTGELFFGEGSRLTVL.